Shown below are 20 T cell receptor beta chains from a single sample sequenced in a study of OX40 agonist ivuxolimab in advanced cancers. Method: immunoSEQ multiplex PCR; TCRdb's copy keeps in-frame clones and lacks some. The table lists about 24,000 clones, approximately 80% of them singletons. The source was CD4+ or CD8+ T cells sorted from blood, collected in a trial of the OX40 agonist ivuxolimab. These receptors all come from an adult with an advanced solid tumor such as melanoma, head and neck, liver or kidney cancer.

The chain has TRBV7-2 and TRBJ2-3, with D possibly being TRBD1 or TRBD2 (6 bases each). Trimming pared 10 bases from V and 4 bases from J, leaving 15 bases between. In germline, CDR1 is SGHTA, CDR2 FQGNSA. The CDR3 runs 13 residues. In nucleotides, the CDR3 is TGTGCCACGGGGGCCCCTTGGGCAGATACGCAGTATTTT. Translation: CATGAPWADTQYF.

CDR3 nucleotides: TGTGCCAGCTCACCAGACAGGGCTGTACAGCCCCAGCATTTT. Protein: CASSPDRAVQPQHF. This chain joins TRBV18 and TRBJ1-5, with 7 bases lining up with TRBD1. V gave up 2 bases and J gave up 7 bases; unmatched junction bases: 5. The CDR3 length is 14 residues. From germline, CDR1 is KGHSH and CDR2 LQKENI.

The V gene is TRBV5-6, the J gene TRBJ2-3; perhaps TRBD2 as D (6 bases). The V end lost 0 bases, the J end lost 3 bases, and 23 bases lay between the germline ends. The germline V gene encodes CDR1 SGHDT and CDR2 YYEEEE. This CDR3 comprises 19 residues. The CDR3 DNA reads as TGTGCCAGCAGCTTGGCCCGGGGGACCACTACTCCTTCTACAGATACGCAGTATTTT. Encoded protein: CASSLARGTTTPSTDTQYF.

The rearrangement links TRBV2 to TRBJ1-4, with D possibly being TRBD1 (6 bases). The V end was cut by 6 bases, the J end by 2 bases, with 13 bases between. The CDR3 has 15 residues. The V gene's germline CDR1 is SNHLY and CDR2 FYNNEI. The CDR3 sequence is CASRLTQGTNEKLFF. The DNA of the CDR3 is TGTGCCAGCAGACTCACACAGGGCACTAATGAAAAACTGTTTTTT. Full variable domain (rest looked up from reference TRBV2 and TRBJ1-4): EPEVTQTPSHQVTQMGQEVILRCVPISNHLYFYWYRQILGQKVEFLVSFYNNEISEKSEIFDDQFSVERPDGSNFTLKIRSTKLEDSAMYFCASRLTQGTNEKLFFGSGTQLSVL.

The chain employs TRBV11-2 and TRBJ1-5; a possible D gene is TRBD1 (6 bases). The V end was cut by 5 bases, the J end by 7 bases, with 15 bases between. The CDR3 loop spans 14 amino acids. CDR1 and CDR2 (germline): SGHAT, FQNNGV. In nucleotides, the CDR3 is TGTGCCAGCAGCAAAACGGGGGGCGGCCAGCCCCAGCATTTT. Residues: CASSKTGGGQPQHF.

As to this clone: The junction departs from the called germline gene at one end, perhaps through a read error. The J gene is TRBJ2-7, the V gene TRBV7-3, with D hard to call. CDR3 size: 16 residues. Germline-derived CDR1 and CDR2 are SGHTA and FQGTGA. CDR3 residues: CASSQDSGSPTYEQYF. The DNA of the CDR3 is TGCGCCAGCAGCCAAGATTCGGGCTCTCCGACCTACGAGCAGTACTTC.

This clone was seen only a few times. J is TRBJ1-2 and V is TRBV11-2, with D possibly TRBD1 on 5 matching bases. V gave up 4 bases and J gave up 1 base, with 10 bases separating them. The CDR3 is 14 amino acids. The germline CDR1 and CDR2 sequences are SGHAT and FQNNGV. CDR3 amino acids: CASSWPGDNYGYTF. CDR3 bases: TGTGCCAGCAGCTGGCCGGGGGATAACTATGGCTACACCTTC.

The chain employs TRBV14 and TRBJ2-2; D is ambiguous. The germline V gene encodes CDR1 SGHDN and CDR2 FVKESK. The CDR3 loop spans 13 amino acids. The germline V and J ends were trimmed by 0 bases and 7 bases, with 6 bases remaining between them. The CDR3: CASSQENGGELFF. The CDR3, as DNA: TGTGCCAGCAGCCAAGAGAACGGCGGGGAGCTGTTTTTT. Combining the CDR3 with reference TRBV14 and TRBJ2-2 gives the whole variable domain EAGVTQFPSHSVIEKGQTVTLRCDPISGHDNLYWYRRVMGKEIKFLLHFVKESKQDESGMPNNRFLAERTGGTYSTLKVQPAELEDSGVYFCASSQENGGELFFGEGSRLTVL.

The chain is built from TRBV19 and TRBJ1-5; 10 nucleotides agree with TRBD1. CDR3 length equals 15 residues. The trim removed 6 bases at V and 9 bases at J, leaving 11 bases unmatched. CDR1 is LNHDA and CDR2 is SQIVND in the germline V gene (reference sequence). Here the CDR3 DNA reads TGTGCCAGTAGCCCCGGGACAGGGGTGGGAAGGCCCCAGCATTTT. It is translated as CASSPGTGVGRPQHF.

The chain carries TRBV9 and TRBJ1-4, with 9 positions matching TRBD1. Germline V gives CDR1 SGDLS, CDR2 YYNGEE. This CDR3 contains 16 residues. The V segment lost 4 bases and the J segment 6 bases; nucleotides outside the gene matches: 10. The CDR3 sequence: CASSFQAGTGYEKLFF. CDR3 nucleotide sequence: TGTGCCAGCAGCTTTCAGGCGGGGACAGGGTATGAAAAACTGTTTTTT.

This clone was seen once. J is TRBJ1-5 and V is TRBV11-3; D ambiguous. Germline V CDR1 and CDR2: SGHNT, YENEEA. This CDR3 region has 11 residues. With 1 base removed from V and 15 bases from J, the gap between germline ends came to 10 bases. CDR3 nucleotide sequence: TGTGCCAGCAGCTTAGCGTCCGTGTTGCATTTT. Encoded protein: CASSLASVLHF. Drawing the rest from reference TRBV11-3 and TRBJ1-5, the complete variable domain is EAGVVQSPRYKIIEKKQPVAFWCNPISGHNTLYWYLQNLGQGPELLIRYENEEAVDDSQLPKDRFSAERLKGVDSTLKIQPAELGDSAVYLCASSLASVLHFGDGTRLSIL.

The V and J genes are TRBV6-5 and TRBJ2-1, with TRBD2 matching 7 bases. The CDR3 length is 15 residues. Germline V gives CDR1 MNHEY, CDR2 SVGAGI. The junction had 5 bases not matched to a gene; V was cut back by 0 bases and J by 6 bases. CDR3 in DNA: TGTGCCAGCAGTTACTCTGGGGGAGGGCGCAATGAGCAGTTCTTC. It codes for CASSYSGGGRNEQFF.

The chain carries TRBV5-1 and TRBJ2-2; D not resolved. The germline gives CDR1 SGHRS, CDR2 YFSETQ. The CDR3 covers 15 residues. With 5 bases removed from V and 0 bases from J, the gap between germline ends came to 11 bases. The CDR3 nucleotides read TGCGCCAGCAGGATACAAGTCGCGAACACCGGGGAGCTGTTTTTT. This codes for CASRIQVANTGELFF.

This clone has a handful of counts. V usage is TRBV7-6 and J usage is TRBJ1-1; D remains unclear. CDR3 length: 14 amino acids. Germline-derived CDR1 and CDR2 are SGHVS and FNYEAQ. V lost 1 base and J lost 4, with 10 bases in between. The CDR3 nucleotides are TGTGCCAGCAGCTTAGACGCCGGATTCACTGAAGCTTTCTTT. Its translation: CASSLDAGFTEAFF.

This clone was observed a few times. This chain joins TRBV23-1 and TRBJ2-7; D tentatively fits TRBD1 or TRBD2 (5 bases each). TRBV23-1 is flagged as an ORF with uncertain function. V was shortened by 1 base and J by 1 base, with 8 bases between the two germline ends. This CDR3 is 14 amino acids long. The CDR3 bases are TGCGCCAGCAGTCAATGCGAGGGGTCCTACGAGCAGTACTTC. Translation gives CASSQCEGSYEQYF.

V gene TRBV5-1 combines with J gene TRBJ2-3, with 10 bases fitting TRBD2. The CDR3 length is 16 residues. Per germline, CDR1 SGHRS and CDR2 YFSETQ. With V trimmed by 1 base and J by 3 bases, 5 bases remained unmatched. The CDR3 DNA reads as TGCGCCAGCAGCTTGCCTAGCGGGAGTAGGACAGATACGCAGTATTTT. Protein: CASSLPSGSRTDTQYF.

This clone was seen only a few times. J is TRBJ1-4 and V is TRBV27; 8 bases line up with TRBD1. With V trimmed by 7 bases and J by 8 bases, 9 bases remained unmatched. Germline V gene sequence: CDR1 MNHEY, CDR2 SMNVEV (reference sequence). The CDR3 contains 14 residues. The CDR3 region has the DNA TGTGCCAGCACCCTAGGACAGGGACGGGAAAAACTGTTTTTT. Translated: CASTLGQGREKLFF.

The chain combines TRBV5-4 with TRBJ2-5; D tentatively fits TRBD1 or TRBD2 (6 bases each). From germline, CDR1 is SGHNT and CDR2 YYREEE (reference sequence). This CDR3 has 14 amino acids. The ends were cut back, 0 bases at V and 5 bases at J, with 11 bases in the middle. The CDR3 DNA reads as TGTGCCAGCAGCTTGGCGTCGGGGGCCGAGACCCAGTACTTC. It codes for CASSLASGAETQYF.

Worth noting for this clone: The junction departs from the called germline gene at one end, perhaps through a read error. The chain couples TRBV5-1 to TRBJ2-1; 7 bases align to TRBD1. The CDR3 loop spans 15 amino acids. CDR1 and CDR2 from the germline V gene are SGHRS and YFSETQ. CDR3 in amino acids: CASSLTGQFYNEQLF. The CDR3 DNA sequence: TGCGCCAGCAGCCTAACGGGACAGTTCTACAATGAGCAGCTCTTC.

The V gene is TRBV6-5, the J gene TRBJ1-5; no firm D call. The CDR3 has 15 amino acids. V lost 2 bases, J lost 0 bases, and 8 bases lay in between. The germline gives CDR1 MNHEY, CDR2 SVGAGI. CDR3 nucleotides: TGTGCCAGCAGTTACGGGCTACCTAGCAATCAGCCCCAGCATTTT. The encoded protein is CASSYGLPSNQPQHF.